This TCR beta chain was captured in a study of CD8 T cell repertoires and HIV-1 epitope variants. Across the whole study: Controls were a CMV, EBV and flu peptide pool, Ebola AY9 negative control, and no-peptide well.

This clone has a handful of counts. Antigen specificity is unknown. Method: immunoSEQ multiplex PCR; TCRdb's copy keeps in-frame clones and lacks some. The sample consists of approximately 5,000 clones, about 67% of them appearing once. V shed 4 bases and J shed 6 bases, with 12 bases lying between them. Germline loops: CDR1 MNHEY, CDR2 SVGAGI. This CDR3 has 13 amino acids. Sequenced input: cultured CD8+ T cells derived from PBMCs. This receptor was taken from a male donor with HIV. The chain employs TRBV6-5 and TRBJ1-2; no reliable D call. The CDR3 region is CASSLHDRDGYTF. CDR3 DNA: TGTGCCAGCAGTTTACACGATCGGGATGGCTACACCTTC.